What follows is one TCR beta chain and its context. Its antigen is not identified. This entry comes from a study of cytomegalovirus exposure and HLA in healthy donors. The primer mix had 60 Vbeta and 13 Jbeta primers. TCRdb's copy holds only in-frame clones and misses some; the assay was immunoSEQ multiplex PCR. The table has about 110,000 clones, 65% seen once; the top ten hold over 3.5%. V dropped 4 bases and J dropped 5 bases, with 13 bases sitting between them. This CDR3 spans 14 amino acids. From germline, CDR1 is SGHDT and CDR2 YYEEEE. Study-wide results and limits: Evidence from a later analysis indicated that most CMV-associated TCR beta chains looked HLA-restricted. Some V segments, including TRBV6-2 and TRBV6-3, were excluded as indistinguishable. In a later analysis, common viral pathogens appeared linked to several of the most significant clusters. TCR beta chain V- and J-gene trimming was linked, in a later analysis, to a missense variant in DCLRE1C.

The material sequenced was PBMCs. This clonotype was sampled from a man younger than 40 in good health and CMV-seropositive. V gene TRBV5-6 combines with J gene TRBJ1-3, with no clear D. The CDR3 nucleotides are TGTGCCAGCAGCCCATGGGCAGTCAGAAACACCATATATTTT. It specifies CASSPWAVRNTIYF.